A selection of T cell receptor beta chains follows, all from one sample in a study of T cell responses to AZD1222 COVID-19 vaccine. Clones were sequenced by immunoSEQ multiplex PCR, and TCRdb holds only the in-frame ones, with some missing. The sample gives 85,000 to 100,000 clones, 91% of which show up once; about 8.1% is in the top ten. The material was peripheral blood, obtained 28 days after the second AZD1222 dose. These receptors were collected from an adult who received the AZD1222 COVID-19 vaccine. The CDR3 runs from the conserved cysteine through the conserved F or W. Each record gives: J gene, D gene, clone size, V gene, CDR3 protein, CDR3 DNA. A D gene is named only where the DNA matches it firmly. Only part of the rows carry a size: once, few, many, or a class if the clone is expanded.

J gene: TRBJ2-2; D gene: .; clone size: .; V gene: TRBV24-1; CDR3 protein: CATSAQGLGTGELFF; CDR3 DNA: TGTGCCACCAGTGCGCAGGGCCTCGGCACCGGGGAGCTGTTTTTT
J gene: TRBJ1-4; D gene: TRBD1; clone size: once; V gene: TRBV15; CDR3 protein: CATSSGQGGEKLFF; CDR3 DNA: TGTGCCACCAGCAGTGGACAGGGAGGTGAAAAACTGTTTTTT
J gene: TRBJ1-1; D gene: .; clone size: .; V gene: TRBV5-5; CDR3 protein: CASIFRGGTEAFF; CDR3 DNA: TGTGCCAGCATCTTCCGTGGGGGCACTGAAGCTTTCTTT
J gene: TRBJ2-7; D gene: .; clone size: .; V gene: TRBV14; CDR3 protein: CASSPLVGRGFSYEQYF; CDR3 DNA: TGTGCCAGCAGCCCCTTAGTAGGACGGGGCTTCTCCTACGAGCAGTACTTC
J gene: TRBJ2-1; D gene: TRBD2; clone size: .; V gene: TRBV9; CDR3 protein: CASSVAPGGPENEQFF; CDR3 DNA: TGTGCCAGCAGCGTAGCCCCGGGAGGGCCGGAGAATGAGCAGTTCTTC
J gene: TRBJ2-1; D gene: TRBD2; clone size: .; V gene: TRBV24-1; CDR3 protein: CATSDPGTSGKRYNEQFF; CDR3 DNA: TGTGCCACCAGTGATCCCGGGACTAGCGGGAAGAGATACAATGAGCAGTTCTTC
J gene: TRBJ1-6; D gene: .; clone size: .; V gene: TRBV5-5; CDR3 protein: CASSQIPNSPLHF; CDR3 DNA: TGTGCCAGCAGCCAGATTCCGAATTCACCCCTCCACTTT
J gene: TRBJ2-6; D gene: .; clone size: .; V gene: TRBV6-2/TRBV6-3; CDR3 protein: CASSIQGSGANVLTF; CDR3 DNA: TGTGCCAGCAGTATCCAGGGGAGTGGGGCCAACGTCCTGACTTTC
J gene: TRBJ2-3; D gene: .; clone size: .; V gene: TRBV19; CDR3 protein: CASSTRSDSRGTDTQYF; CDR3 DNA: TGTGCCAGTAGTACTCGTTCGGATTCCCGGGGCACAGATACGCAGTATTTT
J gene: TRBJ1-4; D gene: .; clone size: .; V gene: TRBV10-3; CDR3 protein: CAIREGSNEKLFF; CDR3 DNA: TGTGCCATCAGGGAGGGATCTAATGAAAAACTGTTTTTT
J gene: TRBJ1-1; D gene: .; clone size: .; V gene: TRBV5-6; CDR3 protein: CASSFGANTEAFF; CDR3 DNA: TGTGCCAGCAGCTTCGGGGCGAACACTGAAGCTTTCTTT
J gene: TRBJ2-7; D gene: .; clone size: .; V gene: TRBV9; CDR3 protein: CASSVSGTFSYEQYF; CDR3 DNA: TGTGCCAGCAGCGTCTCCGGGACATTCTCCTACGAGCAGTACTTC
J gene: TRBJ2-7; D gene: TRBD2; clone size: .; V gene: TRBV11-1; CDR3 protein: CASSINPGLAGVEQYF; CDR3 DNA: TGTGCCAGCAGCATCAACCCGGGACTAGCGGGAGTTGAGCAGTACTTC
J gene: TRBJ1-5; D gene: TRBD1; clone size: .; V gene: TRBV14; CDR3 protein: CASSQVKGDRDRAYSNQPQHF; CDR3 DNA: TGTGCCAGCAGCCAAGTAAAGGGAGACCGGGACAGGGCCTATAGCAATCAGCCCCAGCATTTT
J gene: TRBJ1-5; D gene: .; clone size: .; V gene: TRBV27; CDR3 protein: CASSLTGPNQPQHF; CDR3 DNA: TGTGCCAGCAGTTTAACCGGGCCTAATCAGCCCCAGCATTTT
J gene: TRBJ2-2; D gene: TRBD2; clone size: .; V gene: TRBV7-8; CDR3 protein: CASSLWTSGGGELFF; CDR3 DNA: TGTGCCAGCAGCTTATGGACTTCGGGGGGCGGGGAGCTGTTTTTT
J gene: TRBJ2-3; D gene: .; clone size: once; V gene: TRBV28; CDR3 protein: CASSLKGTDTQYF; CDR3 DNA: TGTGCCAGCAGTTTAAAGGGGACAGATACGCAGTATTTT
J gene: TRBJ2-5; D gene: .; clone size: .; V gene: TRBV4-1; CDR3 protein: CASSQALKETQYF; CDR3 DNA: TGCGCCAGCAGCCAAGCCCTAAAAGAGACCCAGTACTTC
J gene: TRBJ2-7; D gene: TRBD2; clone size: .; V gene: TRBV7-9; CDR3 protein: CASSRGSFSYEQYF; CDR3 DNA: TGTGCCAGCAGCCGCGGGAGCTTCTCCTACGAGCAGTACTTC
J gene: TRBJ2-7; D gene: .; clone size: .; V gene: TRBV29-1; CDR3 protein: CSVRVGPEQYF; CDR3 DNA: TGCAGCGTGAGGGTTGGACCCGAGCAGTACTTC
J gene: TRBJ1-2; D gene: TRBD1; clone size: .; V gene: TRBV7-2; CDR3 protein: CASSFRQGNGYTF; CDR3 DNA: TGTGCCAGCAGCTTTCGACAGGGGAATGGCTACACCTTC
J gene: TRBJ2-3; D gene: TRBD2; clone size: .; V gene: TRBV5-4; CDR3 protein: CASKAGGLSTDTQYF; CDR3 DNA: TGTGCCAGCAAAGCGGGAGGGCTTAGTACAGATACGCAGTATTTT
J gene: TRBJ1-1; D gene: .; clone size: .; V gene: TRBV6-2/TRBV6-3; CDR3 protein: CASSLRDGMNTEAFF; CDR3 DNA: TGTGCCAGCAGTCTCCGGGACGGAATGAACACTGAAGCTTTCTTT
J gene: TRBJ1-5; D gene: .; clone size: .; V gene: TRBV29-1; CDR3 protein: CSVRDNFNQPQHF; CDR3 DNA: TGCAGCGTCAGGGACAACTTCAATCAGCCCCAGCATTTT
J gene: TRBJ2-4; D gene: .; clone size: .; V gene: TRBV18; CDR3 protein: CASSPGTTRGNIQYF; CDR3 DNA: TGTGCCAGCTCACCGGGCACAACCCGGGGGAACATTCAGTACTTC
J gene: TRBJ1-2; D gene: .; clone size: .; V gene: TRBV5-4; CDR3 protein: CASSSSNYGYTF; CDR3 DNA: TGTGCCAGCAGCTCCTCTAACTATGGCTACACCTTC
J gene: TRBJ2-2; D gene: .; clone size: .; V gene: TRBV9; CDR3 protein: CASSAPGVANTGELFF; CDR3 DNA: TGTGCCAGCAGCGCCCCCGGGGTCGCGAACACCGGGGAGCTGTTTTTT
J gene: TRBJ2-1; D gene: .; clone size: once; V gene: TRBV15; CDR3 protein: CATSPRGGVGNEQFF; CDR3 DNA: TGTGCCACCAGCCCTAGAGGGGGGGTAGGCAATGAGCAGTTCTTC
J gene: TRBJ2-1; D gene: TRBD2; clone size: .; V gene: TRBV13; CDR3 protein: CARRRGGIGDNEQFF; CDR3 DNA: TGTGCCCGCCGACGGGGGGGAATAGGGGACAATGAGCAGTTCTTC
J gene: TRBJ2-1; D gene: TRBD2; clone size: .; V gene: TRBV30; CDR3 protein: CAWSANLLAGAGEQFF; CDR3 DNA: TGTGCCTGGAGTGCAAACTTACTAGCGGGAGCGGGTGAGCAGTTCTTC
J gene: TRBJ1-2; D gene: .; clone size: .; V gene: TRBV6-1; CDR3 protein: CASSDLRTADSTF; CDR3 DNA: TGTGCCAGCAGTGATTTACGGACCGCTGATTCCACCTTC
J gene: TRBJ2-7; D gene: TRBD2; clone size: .; V gene: TRBV28; CDR3 protein: CASSSSGIYEQYF; CDR3 DNA: TGTGCCTCCTCCTCTAGCGGGATCTACGAGCAGTACTTC
J gene: TRBJ1-4; D gene: TRBD1; clone size: .; V gene: TRBV28; CDR3 protein: CASRAYGQATNEKLFF; CDR3 DNA: TGTGCCAGCAGGGCTTATGGACAGGCTACTAATGAAAAACTGTTTTTT
J gene: TRBJ2-1; D gene: .; clone size: .; V gene: TRBV6-5; CDR3 protein: CASSSTEAGSWFF; CDR3 DNA: TGTGCCAGCAGTTCCACGGAGGCTGGTAGCTGGTTCTTC
J gene: TRBJ2-1; D gene: TRBD1; clone size: once; V gene: TRBV5-1; CDR3 protein: CASSSRTGSYNEQFF; CDR3 DNA: TGCGCCAGCAGCTCACGGACAGGCTCCTACAATGAGCAGTTCTTC
J gene: TRBJ1-4; D gene: .; clone size: .; V gene: TRBV5-1; CDR3 protein: CASSSDGSEKLFF; CDR3 DNA: TGCGCCAGCAGCTCCGACGGATCTGAAAAACTGTTTTTT
J gene: TRBJ2-5; D gene: .; clone size: medium-sized; V gene: TRBV7-9; CDR3 protein: CASSLSQQQETQYF; CDR3 DNA: TGTGCCAGCAGCCTGTCCCAGCAGCAAGAGACCCAGTACTTC
J gene: TRBJ1-3; D gene: TRBD1; clone size: once; V gene: TRBV18; CDR3 protein: CASSPDRAANTIYF; CDR3 DNA: TGTGCCAGCTCACCCGACAGGGCTGCAAACACCATATATTTT
J gene: TRBJ1-6; D gene: .; clone size: once; V gene: TRBV6-2/TRBV6-3; CDR3 protein: CASSRDGPHTLHF; CDR3 DNA: TGTGCCAGCAGTCGGGACGGTCCTCATACCCTCCACTTT
J gene: TRBJ2-1; D gene: .; clone size: .; V gene: TRBV6-5; CDR3 protein: CASSKSYNEQFF; CDR3 DNA: TGTGCCAGCAGCAAGTCCTACAATGAGCAGTTCTTC
J gene: TRBJ2-3; D gene: TRBD2; clone size: .; V gene: TRBV6-5; CDR3 protein: CASGQREGPGDTQYF; CDR3 DNA: TGTGCCAGCGGCCAGCGGGAGGGCCCTGGGGATACGCAGTATTTT
J gene: TRBJ1-1; D gene: .; clone size: .; V gene: TRBV29-1; CDR3 protein: CSVGPGGNTEAFF; CDR3 DNA: TGCAGCGTTGGTCCCGGGGGCAACACTGAAGCTTTCTTT
J gene: TRBJ1-2; D gene: .; clone size: .; V gene: TRBV7-9; CDR3 protein: CASSPEGEASYSTF; CDR3 DNA: TGTGCCAGCAGCCCCGAAGGGGAGGCCTCTTATTCTACCTTC
J gene: TRBJ2-5; D gene: TRBD1; clone size: .; V gene: TRBV4-2; CDR3 protein: CASSFSAGTGDGETQYF; CDR3 DNA: TGTGCCAGCAGCTTTAGCGCCGGGACAGGGGATGGGGAGACCCAGTACTTC
J gene: TRBJ2-2; D gene: .; clone size: .; V gene: TRBV5-1; CDR3 protein: CASSGAPNTGELFF; CDR3 DNA: TGCGCCAGCAGCGGCGCCCCGAACACCGGGGAGCTGTTTTTT
J gene: TRBJ1-4; D gene: TRBD1; clone size: once; V gene: TRBV6-5; CDR3 protein: CASSYNRGGHEKLFF; CDR3 DNA: TGTGCCAGCAGTTATAACAGGGGTGGCCATGAAAAACTGTTTTTT
J gene: TRBJ1-2; D gene: .; clone size: .; V gene: TRBV28; CDR3 protein: CASKDGGLYGYTF; CDR3 DNA: TGTGCCAGCAAAGACGGAGGCCTCTATGGCTACACCTTC
J gene: TRBJ1-1; D gene: TRBD1; clone size: .; V gene: TRBV2; CDR3 protein: CASSETGLHTEAFF; CDR3 DNA: TGTGCCAGCAGCGAGACAGGGTTGCACACTGAAGCTTTCTTT
J gene: TRBJ1-1; D gene: .; clone size: .; V gene: TRBV2; CDR3 protein: CASSGEGSTEAFF; CDR3 DNA: TGTGCCAGCAGTGGGGAGGGGAGCACTGAAGCTTTCTTT